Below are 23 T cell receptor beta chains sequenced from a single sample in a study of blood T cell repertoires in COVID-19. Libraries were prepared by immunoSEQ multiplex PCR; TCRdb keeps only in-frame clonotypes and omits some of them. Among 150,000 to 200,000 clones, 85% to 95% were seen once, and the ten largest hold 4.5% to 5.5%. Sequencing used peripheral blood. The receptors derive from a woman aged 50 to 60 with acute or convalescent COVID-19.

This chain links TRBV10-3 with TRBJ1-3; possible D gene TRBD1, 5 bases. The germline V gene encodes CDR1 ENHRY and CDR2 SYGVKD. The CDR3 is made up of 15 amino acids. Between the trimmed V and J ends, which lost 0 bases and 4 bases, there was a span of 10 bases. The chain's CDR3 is CAISESQGSGNTIYF. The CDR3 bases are TGTGCCATCAGTGAGTCGCAGGGATCGGGAAACACCATATATTTT.

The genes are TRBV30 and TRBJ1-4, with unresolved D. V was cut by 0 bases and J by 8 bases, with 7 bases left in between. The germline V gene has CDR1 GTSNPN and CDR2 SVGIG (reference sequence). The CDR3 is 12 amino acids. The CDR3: CAWSVSGEKLFF. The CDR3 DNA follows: TGTGCCTGGAGTGTCAGCGGGGAAAAACTGTTTTTT.

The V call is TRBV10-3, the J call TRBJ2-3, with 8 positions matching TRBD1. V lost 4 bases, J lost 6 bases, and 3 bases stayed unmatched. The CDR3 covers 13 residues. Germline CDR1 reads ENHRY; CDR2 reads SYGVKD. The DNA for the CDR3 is TGTGCCATCAGTGCCGGACAGGGTGATACGCAGTATTTT. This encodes CAISAGQGDTQYF.

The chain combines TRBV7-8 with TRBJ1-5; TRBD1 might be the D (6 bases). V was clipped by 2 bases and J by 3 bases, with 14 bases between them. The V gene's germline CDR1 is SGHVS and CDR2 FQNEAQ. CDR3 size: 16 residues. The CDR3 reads CASSLKQGTHNQPQHF. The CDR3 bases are TGTGCCAGCAGCTTAAAACAGGGTACCCACAATCAGCCCCAGCATTTT. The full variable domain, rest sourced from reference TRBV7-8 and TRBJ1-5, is GAGVSQSPRYKVAKRGQDVALRCDPISGHVSLFWYQQALGQGPEFLTYFQNEAQLDKSGLPSDRFFAERPEGSVSTLKIQRTQQEDSAVYLCASSLKQGTHNQPQHFGDGTRLSIL.

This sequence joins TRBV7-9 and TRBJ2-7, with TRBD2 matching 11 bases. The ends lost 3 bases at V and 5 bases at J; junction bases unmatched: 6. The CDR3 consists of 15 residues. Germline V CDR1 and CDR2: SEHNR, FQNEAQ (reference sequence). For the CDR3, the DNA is TGTGCCAGCAGCTTTATAACTAGCGGGAGTGACGAGCAGTACTTC. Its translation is CASSFITSGSDEQYF.

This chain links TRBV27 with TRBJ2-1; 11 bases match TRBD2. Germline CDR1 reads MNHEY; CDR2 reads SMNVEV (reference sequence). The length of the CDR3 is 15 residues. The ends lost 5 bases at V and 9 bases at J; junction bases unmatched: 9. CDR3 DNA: TGTGCCAGCAGTCTTATAGCGGGGGGGCTGGGTGAGCAGTTCTTC. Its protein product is CASSLIAGGLGEQFF.

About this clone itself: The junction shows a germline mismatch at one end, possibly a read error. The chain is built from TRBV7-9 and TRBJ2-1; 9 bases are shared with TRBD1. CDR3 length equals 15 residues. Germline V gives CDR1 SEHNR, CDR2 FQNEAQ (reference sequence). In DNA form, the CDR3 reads TGTGCCAGCAGCGTAGCTACAGGGGGCGCGGGTGAGCAGTTCTTC. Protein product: CASSVATGGAGEQFF.

The CDR3 protein is CASRETSGGNEQFF. CDR3 bases: TGTGCCAGCAGAGAGACTAGCGGGGGAAATGAGCAGTTCTTC. The chain joins TRBV6-4 to TRBJ2-1, with 12 bases matching TRBD2. The CDR3 is 14 residues long. From germline, CDR1 is MRHNA and CDR2 SNTAGT. J lost 7 bases, V lost 6 bases, and 4 bases had no gene match.

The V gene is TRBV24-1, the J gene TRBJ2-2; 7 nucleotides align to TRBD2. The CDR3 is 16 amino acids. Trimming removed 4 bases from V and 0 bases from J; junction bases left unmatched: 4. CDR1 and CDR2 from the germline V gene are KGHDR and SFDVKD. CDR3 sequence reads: CATSDRRGANTGELFF. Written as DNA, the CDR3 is TGTGCCACCAGTGACCGCCGGGGGGCGAACACCGGGGAGCTGTTTTTT.

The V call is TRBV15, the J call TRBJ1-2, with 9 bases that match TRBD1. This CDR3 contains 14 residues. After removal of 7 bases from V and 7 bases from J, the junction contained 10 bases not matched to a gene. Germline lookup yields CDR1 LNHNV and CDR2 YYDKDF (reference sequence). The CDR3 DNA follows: TGTGCCACCACCACCCCGGGACAGGGCGGTGGCTACACCTTC. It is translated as CATTTPGQGGGYTF. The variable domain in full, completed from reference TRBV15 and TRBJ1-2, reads DAMVIQNPRYQVTQFGKPVTLSCSQTLNHNVMYWYQQKSSQAPKLLFHYYDKDFNNEADTPDNFQSRRPNTSFCFLDIRSPGLGDTAMYLCATTTPGQGGGYTFGSGTRLTVV.

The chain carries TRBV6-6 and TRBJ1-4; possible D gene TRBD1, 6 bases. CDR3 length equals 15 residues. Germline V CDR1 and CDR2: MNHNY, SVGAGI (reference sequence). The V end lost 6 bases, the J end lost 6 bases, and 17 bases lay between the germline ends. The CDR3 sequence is CASRAGQTRDEKLFF. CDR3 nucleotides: TGTGCCAGCAGGGCTGGACAGACCCGGGATGAAAAACTGTTTTTT.

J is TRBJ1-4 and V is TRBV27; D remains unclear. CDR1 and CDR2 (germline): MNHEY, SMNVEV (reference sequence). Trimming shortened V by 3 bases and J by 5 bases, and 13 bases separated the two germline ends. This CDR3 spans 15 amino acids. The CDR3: CASSLVWGENEKLFF. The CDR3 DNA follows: TGTGCCAGCAGTTTGGTCTGGGGAGAGAATGAAAAACTGTTTTTT. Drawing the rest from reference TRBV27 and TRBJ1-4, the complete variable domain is EAQVTQNPRYLITVTGKKLTVTCSQNMNHEYMSWYRQDPGLGLRQIYYSMNVEVTDKGDVPEGYKVSRKEKRNFPLILESPSPNQTSLYFCASSLVWGENEKLFFGSGTQLSVL.

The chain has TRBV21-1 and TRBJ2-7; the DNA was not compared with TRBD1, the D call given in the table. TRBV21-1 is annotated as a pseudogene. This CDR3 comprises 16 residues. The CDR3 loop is CASTRQGLGLSYEQYF. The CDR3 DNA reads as TGTGCCAGCACTAGACAGGGTTTGGGGTTATCCTACGAGCAGTACTTC.

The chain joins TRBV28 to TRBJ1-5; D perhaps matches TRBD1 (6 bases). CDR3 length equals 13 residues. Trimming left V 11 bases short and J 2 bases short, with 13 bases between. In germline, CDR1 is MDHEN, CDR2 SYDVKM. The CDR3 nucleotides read TGTGCCCGCGAACAGGGTGGCAATCAGCCCCAGCATTTT. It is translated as CAREQGGNQPQHF.

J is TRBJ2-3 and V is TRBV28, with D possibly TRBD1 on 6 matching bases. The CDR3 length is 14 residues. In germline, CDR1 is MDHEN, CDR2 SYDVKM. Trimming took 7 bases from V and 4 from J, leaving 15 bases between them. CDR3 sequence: CASMNRARADTQYF. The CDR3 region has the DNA TGTGCCAGCATGAACAGGGCCCGGGCAGATACGCAGTATTTT.

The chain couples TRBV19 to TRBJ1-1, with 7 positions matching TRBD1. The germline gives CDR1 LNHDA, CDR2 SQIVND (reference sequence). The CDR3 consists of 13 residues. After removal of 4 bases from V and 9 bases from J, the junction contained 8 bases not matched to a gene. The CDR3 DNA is TGTGCCAGTAGTACGAGACAGGGTTCGCAAGCTTTCTTT. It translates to CASSTRQGSQAFF.

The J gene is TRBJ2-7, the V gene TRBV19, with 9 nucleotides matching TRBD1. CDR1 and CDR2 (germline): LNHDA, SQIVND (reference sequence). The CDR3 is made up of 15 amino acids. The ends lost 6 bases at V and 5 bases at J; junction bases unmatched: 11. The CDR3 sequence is CASRWTGAHQNEQYF. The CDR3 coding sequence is TGTGCCAGTAGATGGACAGGGGCCCATCAGAACGAGCAGTACTTC.

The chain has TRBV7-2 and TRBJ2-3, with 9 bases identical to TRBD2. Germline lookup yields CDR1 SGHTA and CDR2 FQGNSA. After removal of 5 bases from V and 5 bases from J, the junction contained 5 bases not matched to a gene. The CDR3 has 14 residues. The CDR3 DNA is TGTGCCAGCAGCCCCGGACTAGCGAGAGATACGCAGTATTTT. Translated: CASSPGLARDTQYF.

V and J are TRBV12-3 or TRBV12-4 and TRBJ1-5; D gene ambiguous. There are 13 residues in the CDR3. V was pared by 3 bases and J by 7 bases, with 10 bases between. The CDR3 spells CASSFPGIQPQHF. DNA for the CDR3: TGTGCCAGCAGTTTTCCCGGGATCCAGCCCCAGCATTTT.

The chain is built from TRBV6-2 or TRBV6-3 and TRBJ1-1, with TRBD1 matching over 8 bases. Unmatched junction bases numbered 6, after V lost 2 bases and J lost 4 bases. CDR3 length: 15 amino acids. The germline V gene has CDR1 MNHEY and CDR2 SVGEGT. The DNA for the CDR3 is TGTGCCAGCAGTTACCCCTTAACAGGGGGCACTGAAGCTTTCTTT. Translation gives CASSYPLTGGTEAFF.

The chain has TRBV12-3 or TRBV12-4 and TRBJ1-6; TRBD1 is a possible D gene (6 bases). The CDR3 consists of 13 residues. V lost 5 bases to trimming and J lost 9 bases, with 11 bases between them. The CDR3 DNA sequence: TGTGCCAGCAGTCCTAGGGGGGGTTCACCCCTCCACTTT. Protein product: CASSPRGGSPLHF.

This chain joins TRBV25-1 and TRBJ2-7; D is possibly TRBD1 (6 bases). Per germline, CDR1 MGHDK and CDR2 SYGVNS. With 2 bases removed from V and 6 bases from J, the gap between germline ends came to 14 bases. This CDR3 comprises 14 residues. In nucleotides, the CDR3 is TGTGCCAGCAGTGAACAGGGGATATTATCCGAGCAGTACTTC. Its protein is CASSEQGILSEQYF.

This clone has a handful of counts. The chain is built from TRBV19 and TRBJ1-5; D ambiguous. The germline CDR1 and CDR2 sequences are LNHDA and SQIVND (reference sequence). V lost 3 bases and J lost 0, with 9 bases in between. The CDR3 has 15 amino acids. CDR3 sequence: CASSMGEFSNQPQHF. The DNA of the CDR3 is TGTGCCAGTAGTATGGGAGAATTTAGCAATCAGCCCCAGCATTTT.